The subject of this entry is one TCR beta chain. Its target is unknown. This record belongs to a study of tumour-infiltrating T cells in Burkitt lymphoma. Study-level information: This cohort included all epidemiological subtypes of Burkitt lymphoma. Findings and caveats of the study: Many Burkitt lymphoma patients shared several public clonotypes.

Trimming pared 1 base from V and 7 bases from J, leaving 5 bases between. The CDR3 covers 12 residues. CDR1 and CDR2 (germline): MDHEN, SYDVKM. Clones were read by immunoSEQ multiplex PCR, and TCRdb kept only the in-frame ones, dropping some. The data contain some 6,600 clones, roughly 84% of them singletons. The J gene is TRBJ1-5, the V gene TRBV28; no definite D call. This TCR came from a human donor with Burkitt lymphoma. Sequenced input: tumor tissue. CDR3 nucleotides: TGTGCCAGCAGTTTATTCCGCCAGCCCCAGCATTTT. Translated, it gives CASSLFRQPQHF.